This record looks at one T cell receptor beta chain sequence and its context. Its antigen remains unidentified. This specimen belongs to a study of post-analysis software for immune sequencing data. Study conclusions and caveats: Samples prepared in the same batch strongly co-clustered by F measure.

Unique molecular identifiers were carried by the TCR beta cDNA libraries. From the PCR reads, TCRdb called clonotypes with MiXCR, one entry per CDR3 protein. This sample has some 160,000 distinct CDR3 sequences, with under 40% found just once. Sequencing used blood, obtained after autologous hematopoietic stem cell transplantation. This receptor was identified in a girl aged 5-17 years with multiple sclerosis.

Here the CDR3 reads CSAPGPYSNQPQHF. CDR3 coding DNA: TGCAGTGCTCCCGGGCCGTATAGCAATCAGCCCCAGCATTTT. The chain has TRBV20-1 and TRBJ1-5; D is ambiguous. Germline lookup yields CDR1 DFQATT and CDR2 SNEGSKA (reference sequence). V gave up 5 bases and J gave up 0 bases, with 11 bases separating them. The CDR3 loop spans 14 amino acids.